The T cell receptor beta chain described here comes from a study of CXCR3-negative and CXCR3-positive naive CD8 T cells. The study's findings and limits: Comparison of naive cells showed more hydrophobic TRB CDR3s in CXCR3-positive than in CXCR3-negative naive cells.

The method, 5' RACE with UMI labels, was used to prepare the TRB cDNA libraries. TCRdb derives one entry per CDR3 protein from the 5' RACE reads, leaving out DNA. The listing records 100,000 to 150,000 distinct CDR3 sequences. Germline lookup yields CDR1 SGDLS and CDR2 YYNGEE. The CDR3 runs 11 residues. Concerning this clonotype itself: Its antigen is unidentified.

The J gene is TRBJ2-3, the V gene TRBV9; as DNA is missing, the TRBD1 call by TCRdb cannot be tested. The sample taken for sequencing was naive CXCR3+ CD8+ T cells from blood. Subset described: CD45RO-CCR7+CD27+CD95- naive CD8+ T cells expressing CXCR3 (TNR3+). This receptor was taken from a human donor in good health. Some clones in this sample may be carry-over from other donors' samples. This chain's CDR3 is CASSAGDTQYF.